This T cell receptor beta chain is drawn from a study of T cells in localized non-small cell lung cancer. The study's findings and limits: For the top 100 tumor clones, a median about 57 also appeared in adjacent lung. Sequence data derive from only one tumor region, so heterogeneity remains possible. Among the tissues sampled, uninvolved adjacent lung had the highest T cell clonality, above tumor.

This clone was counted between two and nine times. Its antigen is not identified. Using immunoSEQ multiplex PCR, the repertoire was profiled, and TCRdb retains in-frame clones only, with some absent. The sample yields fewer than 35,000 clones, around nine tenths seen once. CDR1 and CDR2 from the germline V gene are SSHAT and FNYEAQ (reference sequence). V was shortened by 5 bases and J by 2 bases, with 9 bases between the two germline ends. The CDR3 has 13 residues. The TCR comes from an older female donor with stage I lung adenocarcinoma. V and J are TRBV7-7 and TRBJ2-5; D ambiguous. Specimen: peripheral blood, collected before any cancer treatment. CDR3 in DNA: TGTGCCAGCAGCCCGTCGAGGCAAGAGACCCAGTACTTC. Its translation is CASSPSRQETQYF.